This TCR beta chain was recorded in a study of cytotoxic CD8 clonotypes in ibrutinib-treated CLL. Study-level information: Some 25 partial and 2 complete responses; at median approximately 70 months, around 14 remitted, roughly 12 progressed. Samples showed on average about 250,000 productive templates and roughly 90,000 productive rearrangements.

Sequencing was performed with immunoSEQ multiplex PCR; in TCRdb, only in-frame clones are kept and a portion is missing. The repertoire holds about 140,000 clones, with approximately 89% as singletons. V lost 6 bases to trimming and J lost 4 bases; unmatched junction nucleotides: 3. Germline lookup yields CDR1 MDHEN and CDR2 SYDVKM. The CDR3 sequence is 14 residues long. This specimen consisted of PBMCs, obtained after 12 months of ibrutinib treatment. The origin of this receptor is a human donor with chronic lymphocytic leukemia. The chain links TRBV28 to TRBJ1-5; TRBD1 matches 10 bases. CDR3 sequence: CASRRQGANQPQHF. The CDR3, as DNA: TGTGCCAGCAGACGACAGGGGGCGAATCAGCCCCAGCATTTT.